This passage covers 9 T cell receptor beta chains from one sample sequenced in a study of Tregs in tolerant kidney transplant recipients. Profiling relied on immunoSEQ multiplex PCR, and the TCRdb table lists in-frame clones only, not all of them. Among 100,000 to 150,000 clones listed, roughly nine tenths were seen once. The sample comprised CD4+ T cells from blood. These TCRs come from a human donor in good health.

The chain combines TRBV19 with TRBJ2-3; D is perhaps TRBD1 or TRBD2 (5 bases each). Trimming left V 6 bases short and J 0 bases short, with 10 bases between. The CDR3 consists of 14 residues. Germline loops: CDR1 LNHDA, CDR2 SQIVND (reference sequence). The CDR3 sequence is CASRRDLSTDTQYF. The CDR3 DNA reads as TGTGCCAGTAGACGGGACCTTAGCACAGATACGCAGTATTTT.

V usage is TRBV29-1 and J usage is TRBJ2-3; TRBD1 agrees at 8 bases. After removal of 7 bases from V and 1 base from J, the junction contained 7 bases not matched to a gene. Per germline, CDR1 SQVTM and CDR2 ANQGSEA. This CDR3 contains 14 residues. The CDR3 region is CSAPRGPRTDTQYF. The CDR3 DNA reads as TGCAGCGCCCCCAGGGGGCCCCGCACAGATACGCAGTATTTT.

This chain connects TRBV7-9 to TRBJ2-3; TRBD1 is a possible D gene (5 bases). CDR1 SEHNR and CDR2 FQNEAQ come from the germline V gene (reference sequence). This CDR3 region has 16 residues. Trimming took 5 bases from V and 0 from J, leaving 15 bases between them. The CDR3: CASSKTGADSTDTQYF. The DNA of the CDR3 is TGTGCCAGCAGCAAGACTGGGGCAGATAGCACAGATACGCAGTATTTT.

The chain couples TRBV6-1 to TRBJ1-3; possibly TRBD1 for D (5 bases). V shed 6 bases and J shed 1 base, with 13 bases lying between them. This CDR3 region has 15 residues. Germline V CDR1 and CDR2: MNHNS, SASEGT. The CDR3 DNA reads as TGTGCCAGCAGGGAAATGGGGGGGTCTGGAAACACCATATATTTT. This encodes CASREMGGSGNTIYF.

This sequence joins TRBV19 and TRBJ1-5; possibly TRBD1 for D (5 bases). Germline values: CDR1 LNHDA, CDR2 SQIVND (reference sequence). The CDR3 spans 14 residues. V was pared by 3 bases and J by 4 bases, with 10 bases between. The CDR3 coding sequence is TGTGCCAGTAGTATGGGGCAGGGAAATCAGCCCCAGCATTTT. Translation: CASSMGQGNQPQHF.

This chain connects TRBV5-4 to TRBJ2-1; D possibly matches TRBD1 or TRBD2 (5 bases each). This CDR3 contains 17 residues. The germline CDR1 and CDR2 sequences are SGHNT and YYREEE (reference sequence). V was trimmed by 0 bases and J by 0 bases, leaving 13 bases between them. Written as DNA, the CDR3 is TGTGCCAGCAGCTTGGATGGGACGTATAGCTCCTACAATGAGCAGTTCTTC. Amino acid sequence: CASSLDGTYSSYNEQFF.

The V and J genes are TRBV30 and TRBJ2-7; a weak D match, TRBD2 (6 bases). The CDR3 contains 14 residues. V lost 3 bases, J lost 4 bases, and 16 bases lay in between. Germline V gene data show CDR1 as GTSNPN and CDR2 as SVGIG (reference sequence). The CDR3 protein is CAWRSAGRSYEQYF. For the CDR3, the DNA is TGTGCCTGGAGGTCCGCGGGAAGGAGTTACGAGCAGTACTTC.

The rearrangement joins TRBV7-8 to TRBJ2-1; D perhaps matches TRBD2 (5 bases). The ends were cut back, 5 bases at V and 8 bases at J, with 16 bases in the middle. This CDR3 spans 14 amino acids. The germline CDR1 and CDR2 sequences are SGHVS and FQNEAQ. CDR3 loop: CASSRGLSGHEQFF. DNA of the CDR3: TGTGCCAGCAGCCGCGGGCTGTCTGGCCATGAGCAGTTCTTC.

This clone has just one count. The V call is TRBV29-1, the J call TRBJ2-3; no reliable D call. The ends were cut back, 6 bases at V and 2 bases at J, with 3 bases in the middle. CDR3 length equals 10 residues. CDR1 SQVTM and CDR2 ANQGSEA come from the germline V gene. Here the CDR3 reads CSVNTDTQYF. CDR3 bases: TGCAGCGTGAACACAGATACGCAGTATTTT.